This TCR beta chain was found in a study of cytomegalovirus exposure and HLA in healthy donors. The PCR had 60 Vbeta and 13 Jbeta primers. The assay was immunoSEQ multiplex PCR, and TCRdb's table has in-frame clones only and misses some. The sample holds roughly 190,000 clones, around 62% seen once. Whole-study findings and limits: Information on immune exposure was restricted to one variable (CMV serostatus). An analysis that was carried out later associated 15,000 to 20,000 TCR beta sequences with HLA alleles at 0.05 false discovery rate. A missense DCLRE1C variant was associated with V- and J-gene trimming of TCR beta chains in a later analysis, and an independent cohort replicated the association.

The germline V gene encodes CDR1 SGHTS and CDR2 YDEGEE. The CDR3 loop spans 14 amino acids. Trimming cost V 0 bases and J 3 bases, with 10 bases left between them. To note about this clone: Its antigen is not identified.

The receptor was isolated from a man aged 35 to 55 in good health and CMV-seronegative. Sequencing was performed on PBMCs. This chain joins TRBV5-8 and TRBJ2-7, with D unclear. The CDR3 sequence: CASSLALESYEQYF. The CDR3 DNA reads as TGTGCCAGCAGCTTGGCACTCGAGAGCTACGAGCAGTACTTC.